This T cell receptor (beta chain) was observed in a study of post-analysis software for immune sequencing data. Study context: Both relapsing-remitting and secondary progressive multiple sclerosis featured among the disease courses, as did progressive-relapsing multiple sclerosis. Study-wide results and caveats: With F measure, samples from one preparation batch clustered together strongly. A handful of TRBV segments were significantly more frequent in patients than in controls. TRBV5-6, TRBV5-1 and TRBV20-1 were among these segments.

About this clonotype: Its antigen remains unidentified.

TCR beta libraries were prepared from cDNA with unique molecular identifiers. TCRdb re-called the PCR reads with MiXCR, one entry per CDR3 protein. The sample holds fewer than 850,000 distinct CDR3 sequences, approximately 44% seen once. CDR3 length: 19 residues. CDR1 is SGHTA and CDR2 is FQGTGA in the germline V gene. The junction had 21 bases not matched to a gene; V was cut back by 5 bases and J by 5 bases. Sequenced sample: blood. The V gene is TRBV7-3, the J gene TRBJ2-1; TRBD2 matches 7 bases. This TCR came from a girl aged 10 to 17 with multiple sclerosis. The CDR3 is CASSRRGGNWRENHNEQFF. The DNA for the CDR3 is TGTGCCAGCAGCCGTCGCGGTGGGAATTGGCGGGAGAACCACAATGAGCAGTTCTTC.